This T cell receptor beta chain was found in a study of T cell repertoires in cytomegalovirus infection. Study as a whole: An indication of both CMV infection and matching HLA type came from public TCR beta signatures.

CDR3 length: 15 amino acids. Per germline, CDR1 SGHTA and CDR2 FQGNSA. The ends were cut back, 5 bases at V and 4 bases at J, with 15 bases in the middle. At least ten counts were recorded for this clonotype. Its specificity is unknown. TCRdb called the reads again in MiXCR, with one record for every CDR3 protein. The repertoire holds a few hundred thousand distinct CDR3 sequences, roughly 9.5% seen once, with roughly 4.5% in the top ten. General study points: The cumulative frequency of public TCR beta families distinguished individuals who carried CMV together with the relevant HLA. The ex vivo response was dominated by HLA-C-restricted CMV-specific TCR beta clonotypes.

The chain is built from TRBV7-2 and TRBJ1-5; D is unclear. The sequence came from a human donor in good health (CMV status not recorded). Some clones in this sample may be carry-over from other donors' samples. Sequencing was performed on PBMCs. The CDR3 is CASSPQSGQNQPQHF. In DNA, the CDR3 is TGTGCCAGCAGCCCCCAGAGTGGGCAGAATCAGCCCCAGCATTTT.